This TCR beta chain was captured by sequencing in a study of blood T cell repertoires in COVID-19. Study overall: Sources were T cells, B-cell-depleted T cells, or PBMCs; the material itself was cDNA or gDNA.

In Cohort 3, a recovered donor had either two negative PCRs, clearance, or symptom resolution. The method was immunoSEQ multiplex PCR; TCRdb's version includes in-frame clones alone and lacks a portion of them. The sample lists hundreds of thousands of clones, 88% occurring once. The CDR3 extends over 16 amino acids. The germline CDR1 and CDR2 sequences are LGHDT and YNNKEL (reference sequence). The ends lost 1 base at V and 5 bases at J; junction bases unmatched: 10. The receptor was derived from a woman in her fifties or sixties who had recovered from COVID-19. The chain combines TRBV3-1 (or the pseudogene TRBV3-2) with TRBJ2-5; 7 positions agree with TRBD2. The sequenced material came from PBMCs or T cells enriched from blood (not recorded which). CDR3 amino acids: CASSQGFRGRGETQYF. The DNA of the CDR3 is TGTGCCAGCAGCCAAGGATTCCGCGGGAGAGGGGAGACCCAGTACTTC.